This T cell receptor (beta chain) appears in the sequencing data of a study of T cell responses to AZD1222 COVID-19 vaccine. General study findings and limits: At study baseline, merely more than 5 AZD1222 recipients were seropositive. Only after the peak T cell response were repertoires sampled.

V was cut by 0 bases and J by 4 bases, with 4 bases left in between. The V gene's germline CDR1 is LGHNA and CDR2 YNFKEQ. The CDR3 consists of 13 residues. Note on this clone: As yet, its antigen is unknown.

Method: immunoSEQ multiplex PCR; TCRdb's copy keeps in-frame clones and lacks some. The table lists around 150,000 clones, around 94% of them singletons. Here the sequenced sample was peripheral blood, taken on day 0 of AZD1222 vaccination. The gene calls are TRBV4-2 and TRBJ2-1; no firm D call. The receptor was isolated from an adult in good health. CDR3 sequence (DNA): TGTGCCAGCAGCCAAGATTTATACAATGAGCAGTTCTTC. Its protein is CASSQDLYNEQFF.